The 5 T cell receptor beta chains below all came from one sample that was sequenced in a study of T-cell memory formation after mild COVID-19. TCRdb re-called the 5' RACE reads through MiXCR, storing one row per CDR3 protein. The sample consists of tens of thousands of distinct CDR3 sequences, around 6.6% of them appearing once. The specimen was PBMCs or a T cell subset sorted from them (not recorded which). Receptor source: an adult who had mild COVID-19 (a few samples of this study predate the infection). Cell type and time point are not known.

In this sample, this clonotype turned up many times. The rearrangement uses TRBV29-1 and TRBJ2-1, with 8 bases that match TRBD2. Germline V lookup: CDR1 SQVTM, CDR2 ANQGSEA. The CDR3 is 16 residues long. J was trimmed by 5 bases and V by 6 bases; bases with no gene match: 15. The CDR3 DNA is TGCAGCGTGTTATCCCCTGGACTAGCAAACAACAATGAGCAGTTCTTC. It encodes CSVLSPGLANNNEQFF.

The V call is TRBV11-2, the J call TRBJ2-1; 7 bases line up with TRBD2. This CDR3 comprises 16 residues. J lost 7 bases, V lost 5 bases, and 14 bases had no gene match. Germline V gene data show CDR1 as SGHAT and CDR2 as FQNNGV. The CDR3 region is CASSPRNSGTANEQFF. CDR3 sequence (DNA): TGTGCCAGCAGCCCCAGAAACAGCGGGACTGCGAATGAGCAGTTCTTC.

The sample holds many counts of this clonotype. The V call is TRBV20-1, the J call TRBJ2-7; 11 nucleotides agree with TRBD1. Looked up from germline, CDR1 is DFQATT and CDR2 is SNEGSKA (reference sequence). The ends lost 1 base at V and 2 bases at J; junction bases unmatched: 7. The length of the CDR3 is 16 residues. The CDR3 nucleotides are TGCAGTGCTAGAGTAAGGGCGGGACAGGGGGCCTACGAGCAGTACTTC. Amino acids: CSARVRAGQGAYEQYF.

This clonotype was detected only a few times. This chain joins TRBV6-2 or TRBV6-3 and TRBJ2-5, with 10 bases lining up with TRBD2. V lost 5 bases, J lost 5 bases, and 5 bases stayed unmatched. From germline, CDR1 is MNHEY and CDR2 SVGEGT. This CDR3 is built from 14 residues. In DNA, the CDR3 is TGTGCCAGCAGTCTACTAGCGGGACGGGAGACCCAGTACTTC. This encodes CASSLLAGRETQYF.

In its sample, this clonotype was seen many times. V usage is TRBV7-6 and J usage is TRBJ2-5; 7 bases are a match to TRBD2. Germline CDR1 reads SGHVS; CDR2 reads FNYEAQ. V lost 4 bases and J lost 4; bases outside the gene matches: 3. This CDR3 has 13 residues. The CDR3 bases are TGTGCCAGCAGCTGGGGGGGGTTAGAGACCCAGTACTTC. Translating it yields CASSWGGLETQYF.